This is a list of T cell receptor beta chains from one sample in a study of cytomegalovirus exposure and HLA in healthy donors. Using immunoSEQ multiplex PCR, the repertoire was profiled, and TCRdb retains in-frame clones only, with some absent. The repertoire holds around 92,000 clones, with over 70% as singletons. Sequenced input: PBMCs. The receptors shown here come from a girl aged 2 to 9 in good health and CMV-seropositive. Both conserved end residues are part of each CDR3. D genes are given only for firm matches. Clone sizes are given selectively: once, few, many, or a class where the clone is expanded.

d_call | j_call | clone_size | v_call | cdr3_nt | cdr3_aa
NA | TRBJ1-1 | NA | TRBV1 | TGCACCAGCAGCCAATGGGACAGAGGTGCTTTCTTT | CTSSQWDRGAFF
NA | TRBJ1-1 | few | TRBV6-1 | TGTGCCAGCAGTGAGGTCACTCTGAACACTGAAGCTTTCTTT | CASSEVTLNTEAFF
TRBD2 | TRBJ2-2 | NA | TRBV28 | TGTGCCAGCAGCACTTTGACTAGCGGGAGTGGCGGGGAGCTGTTTTTT | CASSTLTSGSGGELFF
TRBD2 | TRBJ2-1 | NA | TRBV5-1 | TGCGCCAGCAGCACATCACCCGGGACTAGTCTATATGAGCAGTTCTTC | CASSTSPGTSLYEQFF
TRBD1 | TRBJ2-7 | few | TRBV5-1 | TGCGCCAGCAGCACACCCGGGACAGGGGCCCGCGAGCAGTACTTC | CASSTPGTGAREQYF
NA | TRBJ1-1 | NA | TRBV7-8 | TGTGCCAGCAGCTTCAGGGAAAGCACTGAAGCTTTCTTT | CASSFRESTEAFF
TRBD1 | TRBJ2-7 | NA | TRBV28 | TGTGCCAGCAGTTTATGGGGTCAGGGGGCGGGTTACGAGCAGTACTTC | CASSLWGQGAGYEQYF
NA | TRBJ1-1 | few | TRBV25-1 | TGTGCCAGCAGTGTTGGGCAGCAGAACACTGAAGCTTTCTTT | CASSVGQQNTEAFF
NA | TRBJ1-5 | NA | TRBV6-6 | TGTGCCAGCAGTTACGGACAGAATAGGGAACCCCAGCATTTT | CASSYGQNREPQHF
NA | TRBJ1-1 | NA | TRBV7-2 | TGTGCCAGCAGCTTTACAGGCGTGAACACTGAAGCTTTCTTT | CASSFTGVNTEAFF
TRBD2 | TRBJ2-1 | NA | TRBV30 | TGTGCCTGGGCCATGTCGGTAGCGGGCCTCTATAATGAGCAGTTCTTC | CAWAMSVAGLYNEQFF
NA | TRBJ2-1 | NA | TRBV2 | TGTGCCAGCAGTGCCCCCTTTCAAGCGGAGACCTACAATGAGCAGTTCTTC | CASSAPFQAETYNEQFF
TRBD1 | TRBJ1-4 | NA | TRBV14 | TGTGCCAGCAGTGTACCCCGGGACAGGCTCCACGGCGTTGAAAAACTGTTTTTT | CASSVPRDRLHGVEKLFF
TRBD2 | TRBJ2-1 | few | TRBV6-5 | TGTGCCAGCAGTGCTACTAGCGGGAGGAACAATGAGCAGTTCTTC | CASSATSGRNNEQFF
TRBD1 | TRBJ1-5 | NA | TRBV28 | TGTGCCAGCAGTTTATGGGGACAGGGGATGGGTCAGCCCCAGCATTTT | CASSLWGQGMGQPQHF
TRBD1 | TRBJ2-7 | NA | TRBV4-1 | TGCGCCAGCAGCCAAGATCTATATGACAGGGGGCACGAGCAGTACTTC | CASSQDLYDRGHEQYF
TRBD1 | TRBJ1-2 | NA | TRBV9 | TGTGCCAGCAGCGTGGACAGGGACGATGGCTACACCTTC | CASSVDRDDGYTF
NA | TRBJ1-2 | NA | TRBV30 | TGTGCCTGGAGTGTAGGGGCCTCCTATGGCTACACCTTC | CAWSVGASYGYTF
NA | TRBJ1-1 | few | TRBV5-1 | TGCGCCAGCAGCCCTGACAGGTTGAACACTGAAGCTTTCTTT | CASSPDRLNTEAFF
TRBD1 | TRBJ1-2 | NA | TRBV5-6 | TGTGCCAGCACCTCGGGACAGGGTGTTTATGGCTACACCTTC | CASTSGQGVYGYTF
NA | TRBJ1-1 | once | TRBV28 | TGTGCCAGCAGTTTTTCGGGGGGCAGGGGTACTGAAGCTTTCTTT | CASSFSGGRGTEAFF
NA | TRBJ2-7 | NA | TRBV19 | TGTGCCAGTAGTATTCTGGCGGGCAACTCCTACGAGCAGTACTTC | CASSILAGNSYEQYF
TRBD1 | TRBJ2-5 | NA | TRBV4-1 | TGCGCCAGCAGTTTCGGTTTTCAACAGGGGGCTCCCCAAGAGACCCAGTACTTC | CASSFGFQQGAPQETQYF
TRBD2 | TRBJ2-3 | NA | TRBV5-6 | TGTGCCAGCAGCCTATCCCCGTTAGCGGGAGGGCAGGTAGATACGCAGTATTTT | CASSLSPLAGGQVDTQYF
NA | TRBJ2-7 | NA | TRBV11-2 | TGTGCCAGCAGCTTAGCTAATACCGAGCAGTACTTC | CASSLANTEQYF
TRBD2 | TRBJ2-5 | NA | TRBV5-1 | TGCGCCAGCAGCCCCCGGGACGGGGGGGAGACCCAGTACTTC | CASSPRDGGETQYF
NA | TRBJ1-1 | NA | TRBV25-1 | TGTGCCAGCAGTGTAGGGGGGAACACTGAAGCTTTCTTT | CASSVGGNTEAFF
TRBD1 | TRBJ1-1 | NA | TRBV29-1 | TGCAGCGTGATTGAGGGGGCGCGCACTGAAGCTTTCTTT | CSVIEGARTEAFF
TRBD2 | TRBJ2-3 | NA | TRBV2 | TGTGCCAGCAGTGACGTGGCCGGGAGGGGGGATACGCAGTATTTT | CASSDVAGRGDTQYF
TRBD1 | TRBJ2-1 | NA | TRBV30 | TGTGCCTGGAGTGGACAGGGGAATGAGCAGTTCTTC | CAWSGQGNEQFF
NA | TRBJ2-3 | NA | TRBV5-6 | TGTGCCAGCAGCTTGCTGAGCGTTAGCACAGATACGCAGTATTTT | CASSLLSVSTDTQYF
NA | TRBJ1-5 | NA | TRBV28 | TGTGCCAGCAGTTTTCACAGGGTGGGGCCCCAGCATTTT | CASSFHRVGPQHF
TRBD1 | TRBJ1-4 | NA | TRBV4-1 | TGCGCCAGCAGCCAACCCTATCAGGGGGCGAGTCCCGGAAAACTGTTTTTT | CASSQPYQGASPGKLFF
NA | TRBJ1-4 | NA | TRBV6-6 | TGTGCCAGCAGTTATCCGGGACAAGAAAAACTGTTTTTT | CASSYPGQEKLFF
TRBD2 | TRBJ2-1 | NA | TRBV29-1 | TGCAGCGTCCAAACAGCGGGAAGTACCGATGAGCAGTTCTTC | CSVQTAGSTDEQFF
TRBD1 | TRBJ2-7 | NA | TRBV13 | TGTGCCAGCAGCGGAGGGACAGGGCACGAGCAGTACTTC | CASSGGTGHEQYF
NA | TRBJ1-2 | NA | TRBV28 | TGTGCCAGCAGTTTGCCAGGGGAGTATGGCTACACCTTC | CASSLPGEYGYTF
NA | TRBJ2-5 | NA | TRBV29-1 | TGCAGCGTTGAAGATGCGACCGACTCCAGAGAGACCCAGTACTTC | CSVEDATDSRETQYF
NA | TRBJ1-2 | once | TRBV5-6 | TGTGCCAGCAGCTTGGGCCCGGTTAACTATGGCTACACCTTC | CASSLGPVNYGYTF
NA | TRBJ2-5 | NA | TRBV2 | TGTGCCAGTAAACGGTCCCAAGAGACCCAGTACTTC | CASKRSQETQYF
NA | TRBJ1-5 | NA | TRBV6-1 | TGTGCCAGCAGTGACGGACAGCCGAACCACCACTCTAATCAGCCCCAGCATTTT | CASSDGQPNHHSNQPQHF
TRBD1 | TRBJ2-3 | NA | TRBV28 | TGTGCCAGCAAGGACAGGGTCACAGATACGCAGTATTTT | CASKDRVTDTQYF
TRBD2 | TRBJ2-7 | NA | TRBV19 | TGTGCCAGTAGCGGGACTAGCGGGGGGCTCTACGAGCAGTACTTC | CASSGTSGGLYEQYF
NA | TRBJ1-2 | NA | TRBV5-1 | TGCGCCAGCAGCTTAAACCCACAGGGTGTTAATGGCTACACCTTC | CASSLNPQGVNGYTF
NA | TRBJ2-7 | few | TRBV30 | TGTGCCTGGAGTGTAGGGGCAGGTGAGTTCTACGAGCAGTACTTC | CAWSVGAGEFYEQYF
TRBD1 | TRBJ1-5 | NA | TRBV25-1 | TGTGCCAGCAGTGACCACAGGGGAAGGGGGCCCCAGCATTTT | CASSDHRGRGPQHF
NA | TRBJ2-6 | once | TRBV27 | TGTGCCAGCAGTTCCACCCCTCCTACTGGGGCCAACGTCCTGACTTTC | CASSSTPPTGANVLTF
NA | TRBJ1-2 | NA | TRBV7-2 | TGTGCCAGCAGCTTAGCGCCAGGGCCAACGAACTATGGCTACACCTTC | CASSLAPGPTNYGYTF
TRBD1 | TRBJ1-1 | once | TRBV7-9 | TGTTCCAGCAGTTATACAGGGGACACTGAAGCTTTCTTT | CSSSYTGDTEAFF
NA | TRBJ2-7 | NA | TRBV2 | TGTGCCAGCAGCGGGGAGGCAGGTTTGGTCGAGCAGTACTTC | CASSGEAGLVEQYF
NA | TRBJ1-5 | NA | TRBV5-1 | TGCGCCAGCAGTCAGGGTGGGCAGGGGTTGAGCAATCAGCCCCAGCATTTT | CASSQGGQGLSNQPQHF